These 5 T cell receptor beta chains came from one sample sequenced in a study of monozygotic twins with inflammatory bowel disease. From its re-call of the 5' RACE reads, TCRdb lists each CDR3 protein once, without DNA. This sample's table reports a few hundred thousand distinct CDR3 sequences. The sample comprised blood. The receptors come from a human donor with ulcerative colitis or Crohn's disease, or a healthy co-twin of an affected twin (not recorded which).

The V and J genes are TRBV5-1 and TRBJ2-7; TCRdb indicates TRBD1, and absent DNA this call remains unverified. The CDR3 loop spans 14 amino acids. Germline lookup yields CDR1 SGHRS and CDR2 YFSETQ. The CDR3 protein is CASSTGTVTYEQYF.

This chain's CDR3 is CASSQRTTPYEQYF. The chain links TRBV7-9 to TRBJ2-7; TCRdb lists TRBD2, though no DNA is available to test this call. The V gene's germline CDR1 is SEHNR and CDR2 FQNEAQ (reference sequence). The length of the CDR3 is 14 residues.

CDR3 loop: CASSPTGSPNEKLFF. V usage is TRBV7-6 and J usage is TRBJ1-4; absent DNA, TCRdb's TRBD1 call cannot be checked. The CDR3 covers 15 residues. Per germline, CDR1 SGHVS and CDR2 FNYEAQ.

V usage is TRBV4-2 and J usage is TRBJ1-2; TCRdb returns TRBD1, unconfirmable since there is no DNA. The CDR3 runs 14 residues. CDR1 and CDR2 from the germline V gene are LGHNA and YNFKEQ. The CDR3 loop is CASSQVGAAYGYTF.

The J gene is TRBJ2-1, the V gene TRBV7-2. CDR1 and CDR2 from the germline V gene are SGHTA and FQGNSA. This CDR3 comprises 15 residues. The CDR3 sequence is CASSETRGSYNEQFF.